The 10 T cell receptor beta chains in this list originate from one sample, sequenced in a study of OX40 agonist ivuxolimab in advanced cancers. Library construction relied on the immunoSEQ multiplex PCR assay. Imported from immuneACCESS, the table was reduced by TCRdb to in-frame sequences with V and J called. These copies leave out some clones; in studies compared against another copy, an unresolved V gene accounts for under half, and the cause of the remainder is not known. In all, the sample holds tens of thousands of clones, and 85% to 90% of those were seen once. The ten most abundant clones make up 0.78% of the sample. The starting material was CD4+ or CD8+ T cells sorted from blood, obtained in a trial of the OX40 agonist ivuxolimab. The receptor source for this set is an adult with an advanced solid tumor such as melanoma, head and neck, liver or kidney cancer.

The gene calls are TRBV30 and TRBJ1-4, with 10 bases matching TRBD1. CDR1 and CDR2 (germline): GTSNPN, SVGIG (reference sequence). The J segment lost 5 bases and the V segment lost 5 bases, leaving 11 bases of the junction unmatched. The CDR3 spans 16 residues. CDR3: CAWGPDRGRVNEKLFF. CDR3 bases: TGTGCCTGGGGGCCCGACAGGGGGCGTGTGAATGAAAAACTGTTTTTT.

The chain employs TRBV18 and TRBJ1-1, with D possibly TRBD1 on 5 matching bases. This CDR3 is built from 14 residues. Germline V gene data show CDR1 as KGHSH and CDR2 as LQKENI. V was clipped by 4 bases and J by 2 bases, with 11 bases between them. CDR3 loop: CASSLSGPNTEAFF. CDR3 nucleotides: TGTGCCAGCTCACTATCGGGACCCAACACTGAAGCTTTCTTT.

The chain has TRBV19 and TRBJ2-7; D is unclear. With 3 bases removed from V and 2 bases from J, the gap between germline ends came to 8 bases. Germline loops: CDR1 LNHDA, CDR2 SQIVND (reference sequence). The CDR3 totals 13 residues. The CDR3 region has the DNA TGTGCCAGTAGTATGGACGTAGCCTACGAGCAGTACTTC. This sequence encodes CASSMDVAYEQYF.

The rearrangement joins TRBV5-1 to TRBJ2-2; D possibly corresponds to TRBD1 (6 bases). With 6 bases removed from V and 0 bases from J, the gap between germline ends came to 12 bases. Germline V CDR1 and CDR2: SGHRS, YFSETQ. This CDR3 is 15 amino acids long. In DNA, the CDR3 is TGCGCCAGCACCTCTCGACAGGCGAACACCGGGGAGCTGTTTTTT. It is translated as CASTSRQANTGELFF.

The gene calls are TRBV5-1 and TRBJ2-3; D call uncertain. V shed 2 bases and J shed 3 bases, with 10 bases lying between them. Germline-derived CDR1 and CDR2 are SGHRS and YFSETQ. This CDR3 contains 14 residues. Written as DNA, the CDR3 is TGCGCCAGCAGCTTCGGACGCATTACAGATACGCAGTATTTT. As protein: CASSFGRITDTQYF.

This clone showed up just a few times. DNA for the CDR3: TGCGCCAGCAGCTTACAGGGGACAGATACGCAGTATTTT. This gives the protein CASSLQGTDTQYF. The chain recombines TRBV5-1 with TRBJ2-3; 7 bases agree with TRBD1. This CDR3 has 13 amino acids. V lost 2 bases, J lost 3 bases, and 0 bases stayed unmatched. Germline CDR1 reads SGHRS; CDR2 reads YFSETQ.

The chain links TRBV6-5 to TRBJ1-5, with D perhaps matching TRBD1 (6 bases). The germline CDR1 and CDR2 sequences are MNHEY and SVGAGI. The CDR3 spans 13 residues. The V gene lost 6 bases and the J gene lost 4 bases, with 10 bases spanning the gap. In DNA, the CDR3 is TGTGCCAGCAGCTTCGGACAGAATCAGCCCCAGCATTTT. This codes for CASSFGQNQPQHF.

The chain has TRBV5-1 and TRBJ2-7; D perhaps matches TRBD2 (5 bases). The CDR3 sequence is 16 residues long. Trimming shortened V by 0 bases and J by 3 bases, and 16 bases separated the two germline ends. Looked up from germline, CDR1 is SGHRS and CDR2 is YFSETQ. The CDR3 is CASSLAGPGFGYEQYF. The CDR3 nucleotides are TGCGCCAGCAGCTTGGCCGGTCCGGGGTTTGGCTACGAGCAGTACTTC.

The chain employs TRBV5-4 and TRBJ2-2, with TRBD1 identical over 10 bases. With 5 bases clipped from V and 3 bases from J, the junction kept 4 bases outside the gene matches. The germline gives CDR1 SGHNT, CDR2 YYREEE (reference sequence). This CDR3 region has 15 residues. CDR3 region: CASRSGTGDTGELFF. CDR3 DNA: TGTGCCAGCAGGTCCGGGACAGGGGACACCGGGGAGCTGTTTTTT. Full variable domain (rest looked up from reference TRBV5-4 and TRBJ2-2): ETGVTQSPTHLIKTRGQQVTLRCSSQSGHNTVSWYQQALGQGPQFIFQYYREEENGRGNFPPRFSGLQFPNYSSELNVNALELDDSALYLCASRSGTGDTGELFFGEGSRLTVL.

The chain is built from TRBV5-6 and TRBJ2-3, with 10 bases fitting TRBD1. The length of the CDR3 is 14 residues. The V gene's germline CDR1 is SGHDT and CDR2 YYEEEE. V was clipped by 5 bases and J by 8 bases; unmatched bases: 8. The CDR3 sequence: CASRLTGGRGTQYF. CDR3 coding DNA: TGTGCCAGCAGACTGACAGGGGGCAGGGGTACGCAGTATTTT.